This TCR beta chain was sequenced during a study of beta chain features in type 1 diabetes. Of the isolated RNA, all was reverse transcribed, and so the sequenced material was expressed TCRB transcripts. Assay used: immunoSEQ multiplex PCR; TCRdb lists only in-frame clones, some missing. The profile shows more than 150,000 clones, about 9% of them singletons. This clone has a handful of counts. Its matching antigen is unknown. Study outcomes and limitations: Researchers could not determine here whether HLA type influences TCRB rearrangement. Shorter TCRB CDR3s, moderately but significantly so, marked every one of the four CD4+ subsets in Type 1 diabetes patients.

CDR1 KGHSH and CDR2 LQKENI come from the germline V gene. The CDR3 has 16 residues. Trimming left V 0 bases short and J 1 base short, with 9 bases between. Donors underwent one heparinised blood draw, 100 to 150 mL on average. The authors sorted CD4+ naive, central memory, regulatory and stem cell-like memory cells via CD45RO/CCR7/CD25/CD127/CD95/CD27. This clonotype was obtained from a woman in her twenties or thirties with type 1 diabetes. The V call is TRBV18, the J call TRBJ2-2; the D is unclear. Sequencing was carried out using central memory CD4+ T cells from blood. CDR3 region: CASSPPNPGNTGELFF. CDR3 DNA sequence: TGTGCCAGCTCACCACCTAACCCAGGGAACACCGGGGAGCTGTTTTTT.